A selection of T cell receptor beta chains follows, all from one sample in a study of control samples from healthy donors and cancer patients. Data came from immunoSEQ multiplex PCR; TCRdb stores just in-frame clones and leaves some out. Of 90,000 to 100,000 clones detected, over 60% appear once; the ten largest clones hold roughly 10%. Sequences were obtained from blood. All receptors derive from a young woman in good health. The CDR3 runs from the conserved cysteine through the conserved F or W. D genes are given only for firm matches. Only some rows state a clone size, as once, few, many or a class for expanded clones.

d_gene	j_gene	abundance	v_gene	CDR3aa	CDR3nt
-	TRBJ2-5	-	TRBV5-1	CASSLGGATQETQYF	TGCGCCAGCAGCTTGGGCGGGGCGACCCAAGAGACCCAGTACTTC
-	TRBJ1-6	once	TRBV5-6	CASSLVDRFNSPLHF	TGTGCCAGCAGCTTAGTAGACAGATTTAATTCACCCCTCCACTTT
TRBD1	TRBJ1-6	-	TRBV10-3	CAISEGQGGHSPLHF	TGTGCCATCAGCGAAGGACAGGGAGGTCATTCACCCCTCCACTTT
-	TRBJ2-1	few	TRBV29-1	CSAMGSLEDLGRTYNEQFF	TGCAGCGCCATGGGCTCTCTGGAGGACCTGGGGCGGACCTACAATGAGCAGTTCTTC
-	TRBJ2-7	-	TRBV4-3	CASSPRLGYEQYF	TGCGCCAGCAGCCCCAGACTAGGCTACGAGCAGTACTTC
-	TRBJ2-3	-	TRBV30	CAWSGPDGGIGSNTQYF	TGTGCCTGGAGCGGACCCGACGGTGGCATTGGTTCAAATACGCAGTATTTT
-	TRBJ2-1	-	TRBV24-1	CATKANNEQFF	TGTGCCACCAAGGCCAACAATGAGCAGTTCTTC
-	TRBJ2-3	-	TRBV29-1	CSVEGWGGRYTQYF	TGCAGCGTTGAGGGTTGGGGGGGCAGATATACGCAGTATTTT
-	TRBJ1-4	-	TRBV7-2	CASSFGTNEKLFF	TGTGCCAGCAGCTTTGGCACTAATGAAAAACTGTTTTTT
-	TRBJ1-1	-	TRBV2	CASTYGGLGVRTEAFF	TGTGCCAGCACCTACGGCGGGTTGGGGGTCCGCACTGAAGCTTTCTTT
TRBD2	TRBJ2-3	-	TRBV6-2/TRBV6-3	CASSTSSGGADTQYF	TGTGCCAGCAGTACCTCTAGCGGGGGGGCCGATACGCAGTATTTT
TRBD1	TRBJ1-2	-	TRBV19	CASSYGTGNYGYTF	TGTGCCAGTAGCTATGGGACAGGGAACTATGGCTACACCTTC
-	TRBJ2-7	once	TRBV9	CASSTQDSSYEQYF	TGTGCCAGCAGCACTCAAGACAGCTCCTACGAGCAGTACTTC
TRBD1	TRBJ2-7	-	TRBV29-1	CSALPSGTGSYEQYF	TGCAGCGCCCTACCCTCCGGGACAGGATCCTACGAGCAGTACTTC
TRBD2	TRBJ2-2	-	TRBV19	CASRTSGGSGELFF	TGTGCCAGTAGAACTAGCGGGGGCTCCGGGGAGCTGTTTTTT
-	TRBJ1-2	once	TRBV19	CASSMEGRFYTF	TGTGCCAGTAGTATGGAGGGACGTTTCTACACCTTC
-	TRBJ2-3	-	TRBV9	CASSASWTSTDTQYF	TGTGCCAGCAGCGCATCATGGACCAGCACAGATACGCAGTATTTT
TRBD1	TRBJ2-5	-	TRBV12-5	CASGTDRGRRETQYF	TGTGCTAGTGGAACCGACAGGGGGCGGAGGGAGACCCAGTACTTC
-	TRBJ1-6	-	TRBV10-1	CASSESMGSPLHF	TGCGCCAGCAGTGAGTCGATGGGATCACCCCTCCACTTT
TRBD1	TRBJ2-7	-	TRBV6-6	CASSYRDRGPYEQYF	TGTGCCAGCAGTTACCGGGACAGGGGTCCCTACGAGCAGTACTTC
-	TRBJ1-4	-	TRBV7-9	CASSLGTGATNEKLFF	TGTGCCAGCAGCTTAGGCACGGGGGCAACTAATGAAAAACTGTTTTTT
-	TRBJ1-2	-	TRBV19	CASSIETGRYGYTF	TGTGCCAGTAGTATAGAGACCGGGCGCTATGGCTACACCTTC
-	TRBJ2-7	-	TRBV7-8	CASSVYYEQYF	TGTGCCAGCAGCGTATACTACGAGCAGTACTTC
-	TRBJ2-3	few	TRBV6-5	CASSHTDTQYF	TGTGCCAGCAGTCATACCGATACGCAGTATTTT
-	TRBJ1-2	-	TRBV30	CAWVQQENYGYTF	TGTGCCTGGGTCCAACAGGAAAACTATGGCTACACCTTC
TRBD1	TRBJ1-6	-	TRBV4-3	CASSQDRTGGNNSPLHF	TGCGCCAGCAGCCAAGATCGGACAGGGGGCAACAATTCACCCCTCCACTTT
-	TRBJ1-2	-	TRBV2	CASSADPDFNYGYTF	TGTGCCAGCAGTGCGGACCCAGATTTTAACTATGGCTACACCTTC
-	TRBJ1-6	-	TRBV30	CAWSLGVGSPLHF	TGTGCCTGGAGTTTAGGCGTTGGGTCACCCCTCCACTTT
-	TRBJ1-1	few	TRBV7-8	CASSLYGGGEDTEAFF	TGTGCCAGCAGCTTATATGGGGGCGGGGAGGACACTGAAGCTTTCTTT
TRBD1	TRBJ2-2	-	TRBV13	CASSPDREYTGELFF	TGTGCCAGCAGCCCCGACAGGGAATACACCGGGGAGCTGTTTTTT
-	TRBJ2-3	-	TRBV7-6	CASSSEGASTDTQYF	TGTGCCAGCAGCTCCGAGGGTGCTAGCACAGATACGCAGTATTTT
-	TRBJ2-3	-	TRBV29-1	CSVVSSTDTQYF	TGCAGCGTTGTATCAAGCACAGATACGCAGTATTTT
-	TRBJ1-6	-	TRBV6-5	CASSYFGADNSPLHF	TGTGCCAGCAGTTACTTTGGGGCCGATAATTCACCCCTCCACTTT
-	TRBJ2-3	-	TRBV5-1	CASSLDTDTQYF	TGCGCCAGCAGCTTGGACACAGATACGCAGTATTTT
-	TRBJ1-2	-	TRBV5-1	CASSLDGFYGYTF	TGCGCCAGCAGCTTGGACGGATTCTATGGCTACACCTTC
TRBD1	TRBJ1-5	-	TRBV19	CASSWGAGGQPQHF	TGTGCCAGTAGTTGGGGAGCAGGGGGTCAGCCCCAGCATTTT
-	TRBJ2-2	once	TRBV7-8	CASSSRGLGELFF	TGTGCCAGCAGCTCACGGGGTTTGGGGGAGCTGTTTTTT
TRBD1	TRBJ2-7	-	TRBV11-2	CASSRDREHEQYF	TGTGCCAGCAGTAGAGACAGGGAACACGAGCAGTACTTC
TRBD1	TRBJ2-7	-	TRBV5-4	CASSRPGQGAYEQYF	TGTGCCAGCAGCCGGCCGGGACAGGGGGCCTACGAGCAGTACTTC
-	TRBJ1-3	-	TRBV2	CASRANSAQVGNTIYF	TGTGCCAGCAGAGCGAACAGCGCTCAGGTTGGAAACACCATATATTTT